This TCR beta chain is drawn from a study of blood T cell repertoires in COVID-19. Overall study context: T cells, B-cell-depleted T cells, or PBMCs provided the cDNA or gDNA that served as material.

CDR3 length: 18 amino acids. The J segment lost 4 bases and the V segment lost 1 base, leaving 8 bases of the junction unmatched. Germline V gene lookup returns CDR1 LNHDA and CDR2 SQIVND (reference sequence). This table comes from immunoSEQ multiplex PCR, and its TCRdb copy is limited to in-frame clones, with some not included. The sample carries approximately 190,000 clones, over 80% recorded once. The TCR was taken from a woman between 35 and 50 years old with acute or convalescent COVID-19. Source material: peripheral blood. The chain uses TRBV19 and TRBJ2-5; 14 nucleotides agree with TRBD2. CDR3 sequence (DNA): TGTGCCAGTAGTATAGCGGGACTAGCGGGAGACTGGGGAGAGACCCAGTACTTC. Residues: CASSIAGLAGDWGETQYF.